This paragraph reports one T cell receptor beta chain. Its antigen is currently unknown. A multiplex PCR was run with 60 Vbeta primers and 13 Jbeta primers. Under the authors' procedure: Around 83 million unique TCR beta chains, 9 million to 11 million shared, were counted in a later analysis. TCRdb's copy holds only in-frame clones and misses some; the assay was immunoSEQ multiplex PCR. V, J and clone size are those of that table, while D and trimming were read from the DNA. The sample comprises about 150,000 clones, 84% of which are singletons, and approximately 2% rests with the top ten. V dropped 6 bases and J dropped 2; count of bases not matched to a gene: 10. The germline CDR1 and CDR2 sequences are MNHEY and SMNVEV (reference sequence). The CDR3 runs to 16 residues. These data originate in a study of cytomegalovirus exposure and HLA in healthy donors. Study-level points and caveats: According to a later analysis, donors in an Asian-associated ancestry cluster reportedly had fewer N-insertions than the approximately 730-donor mean.

The sample was PBMCs. This chain joins TRBV27 and TRBJ2-7; TRBD1 aligns across 10 bases. The clonotype was recovered from a man younger than 30 in good health and CMV-seronegative. DNA of the CDR3: TGTGCCAGCAGCTTAACCCCCGGACAGGGGGCCTACGAGCAGTACTTC. Residues: CASSLTPGQGAYEQYF.